This T cell receptor beta chain was obtained from a study of T-cell reconstitution after alpha-beta-depleted transplantation in children. TCRbeta library preparation incorporated unique molecular identifiers. TCRdb re-called the PCR reads through MiXCR, storing one row per CDR3 protein. Here the sample spans more than 85,000 distinct CDR3 sequences, under 13% being singletons. CDR1 and CDR2 (germline): MDHEN, SYDVKM. The CDR3 runs to 13 residues. V was trimmed by 6 bases and J by 2 bases, leaving 9 bases between them. This clonotype came up many times. This chain joins TRBV28 and TRBJ2-3; D uncertain. The origin of this receptor is a human donor who donated a stem cell graft to a child with acute lymphoblastic leukemia. Sequencing was performed on PBMCs from the stem cell graft donor, taken from the stem cell graft. CDR3 nucleotide sequence: TGTGCCAGCAGACTCCTCCTCACAGATACGCAGTATTTT. Its translation: CASRLLLTDTQYF.